Listed below are T cell receptor beta chains from one sample, sequenced in a study of Tregs in tolerant kidney transplant recipients. Profiled with immunoSEQ multiplex PCR; TCRdb holds only in-frame clones, not every one. The sample contains tens of thousands of clones, 90% to 95% of which appear only once. Here the sequenced sample was CD4+ T cells from blood, taken before the transplant. The origin of the receptors is a human donor who received a combined kidney and bone marrow transplant. Each CDR3 is given with its conserved first and last residue. D genes are given only for firm matches. Expanded clones get a size class; other rows say once, few or many, or leave the size out.

CDR3aa: CASSRTGRTNEKLFF
CDR3nt: TGTGCCAGCTCCCGGACAGGGAGGACTAATGAAAAACTGTTTTTT
d_gene: TRBD1
j_gene: TRBJ1-4
len: 15
abundance: few
v_gene: TRBV7-9

CDR3aa: CASSTGVGTGGTEAFF
CDR3nt: TGTGCCAGCAGTACAGGGGTGGGGACAGGGGGCACTGAAGCTTTCTTT
d_gene: TRBD1
j_gene: TRBJ1-1
len: 16
abundance: .
v_gene: TRBV11-3

CDR3aa: CASSEGGGQGRSGELFF
CDR3nt: TGTGCCAGCAGTGAAGGCGGGGGACAGGGGCGGTCCGGGGAGCTGTTTTTT
d_gene: TRBD1
j_gene: TRBJ2-2
len: 17
abundance: .
v_gene: TRBV6-1

CDR3aa: CASSSKEIQETQYF
CDR3nt: TGTGCCAGCAGCAGTAAGGAGATCCAAGAGACCCAGTACTTC
d_gene: .
j_gene: TRBJ2-5
len: 14
abundance: .
v_gene: TRBV5-4

CDR3aa: CASSYTGNLETQYF
CDR3nt: TGCGCCAGCAGCTACACAGGGAATCTGGAGACCCAGTACTTC
d_gene: .
j_gene: TRBJ2-5
len: 14
abundance: .
v_gene: TRBV5-1

CDR3aa: CASSLAGGTGSPYEQYF
CDR3nt: TGTGCCAGCAGCTTAGCGGGGGGGACAGGGAGCCCCTACGAGCAGTACTTC
d_gene: TRBD1
j_gene: TRBJ2-7
len: 17
abundance: .
v_gene: TRBV7-9

CDR3aa: CASSLRGGTYNEQFF
CDR3nt: TGTGCCAGCAGCTTAAGGGGAGGCACCTACAATGAGCAGTTCTTC
d_gene: .
j_gene: TRBJ2-1
len: 15
abundance: .
v_gene: TRBV5-4

CDR3aa: CASSLAVVPSGRGFYEQFF
CDR3nt: TGTGCCAGCAGCTTAGCGGTGGTGCCTAGCGGGAGGGGTTTTTATGAGCAGTTCTTC
d_gene: TRBD2
j_gene: TRBJ2-1
len: 19
abundance: once
v_gene: TRBV13

CDR3aa: CAISEYLAGQETQYF
CDR3nt: TGTGCCATCAGTGAGTACCTAGCGGGACAAGAGACCCAGTACTTC
d_gene: TRBD2
j_gene: TRBJ2-5
len: 15
abundance: .
v_gene: TRBV10-3

CDR3aa: CASTARSFTDTQYF
CDR3nt: TGTGCCAGCACCGCGAGGAGTTTCACAGATACGCAGTATTTT
d_gene: .
j_gene: TRBJ2-3
len: 14
abundance: .
v_gene: TRBV7-2

CDR3aa: CASSLKGAGNTIYF
CDR3nt: TGTGCCAGCAGCTTAAAAGGGGCCGGAAACACCATATATTTT
d_gene: .
j_gene: TRBJ1-3
len: 14
abundance: .
v_gene: TRBV7-2

CDR3aa: CASSPGLAAKNEQFF
CDR3nt: TGTGCCAGCTCACCAGGACTAGCGGCGAAAAATGAGCAGTTCTTC
d_gene: TRBD2
j_gene: TRBJ2-1
len: 15
abundance: .
v_gene: TRBV18

CDR3aa: CASRLAGGTQYF
CDR3nt: TGTGCCAGTAGACTTGCGGGGGGGACCCAGTACTTC
d_gene: TRBD2
j_gene: TRBJ2-5
len: 12
abundance: .
v_gene: TRBV19

CDR3aa: CASSLAANYGYTF
CDR3nt: TGTGCCAGCAGTTTGGCAGCTAACTATGGCTACACCTTC
d_gene: .
j_gene: TRBJ1-2
len: 13
abundance: .
v_gene: TRBV6-6

CDR3aa: CASSPGTGVDEQFF
CDR3nt: TGCGCCAGCAGTCCCGGGACAGGGGTTGATGAGCAGTTCTTC
d_gene: TRBD1
j_gene: TRBJ2-1
len: 14
abundance: .
v_gene: TRBV10-1

CDR3aa: CASSTRDIDTQYF
CDR3nt: TGTGCCAGCAGCACCCGGGACATTGATACGCAGTATTTT
d_gene: .
j_gene: TRBJ2-3
len: 13
abundance: .
v_gene: TRBV11-3

CDR3aa: CASSFLEGAHYGYTF
CDR3nt: TGTGCCAGCAGCTTTTTGGAGGGGGCGCATTATGGCTACACCTTC
d_gene: TRBD1
j_gene: TRBJ1-2
len: 15
abundance: .
v_gene: TRBV7-9

CDR3aa: CASSLVQGWMGTDTQYF
CDR3nt: TGTGCCAGCAGCTTGGTTCAGGGTTGGATGGGCACAGATACGCAGTATTTT
d_gene: .
j_gene: TRBJ2-3
len: 17
abundance: once
v_gene: TRBV5-4

CDR3aa: CASSYSTGAYEQYF
CDR3nt: TGTGCCAGCAGTTACTCGACTGGAGCCTACGAGCAGTACTTC
d_gene: .
j_gene: TRBJ2-7
len: 14
abundance: .
v_gene: TRBV6-5

CDR3aa: CASSLFAAGSYNEQFF
CDR3nt: TGTGCCAGCAGCTTATTCGCGGCGGGCTCCTACAATGAGCAGTTCTTC
d_gene: .
j_gene: TRBJ2-1
len: 16
abundance: .
v_gene: TRBV11-3

CDR3aa: CASTFRDIWSGANVLTF
CDR3nt: TGCGCCAGCACCTTCCGGGACATATGGTCCGGGGCCAACGTCCTGACTTTC
d_gene: .
j_gene: TRBJ2-6
len: 17
abundance: .
v_gene: TRBV5-1

CDR3aa: CASTGVGTGDSGNTIYF
CDR3nt: TGTGCCAGCACCGGGGTTGGGACAGGGGACTCTGGAAACACCATATATTTT
d_gene: TRBD1
j_gene: TRBJ1-3
len: 17
abundance: .
v_gene: TRBV28

CDR3aa: CASSTGDNSPLHF
CDR3nt: TGTGCCAGCAGTACAGGGGACAATTCACCCCTCCACTTT
d_gene: TRBD1
j_gene: TRBJ1-6
len: 13
abundance: .
v_gene: TRBV27

CDR3aa: CASSPRAEAFF
CDR3nt: TGTGCCAGCTCACCCAGGGCTGAAGCTTTCTTT
d_gene: .
j_gene: TRBJ1-1
len: 11
abundance: .
v_gene: TRBV18

CDR3aa: CASSLAAGVTDTQYF
CDR3nt: TGTGCCAGCAGCTTAGCAGCGGGAGTAACAGATACGCAGTATTTT
d_gene: TRBD2
j_gene: TRBJ2-3
len: 15
abundance: .
v_gene: TRBV11-3

CDR3aa: CASSRSGPSYNEQFF
CDR3nt: TGTGCCAGCAGCCGTAGCGGGCCGAGCTACAATGAGCAGTTCTTC
d_gene: TRBD2
j_gene: TRBJ2-1
len: 15
abundance: .
v_gene: TRBV7-8

CDR3aa: CASSSGVTPAWRTF
CDR3nt: TGTGCCAGCAGCTCCGGAGTGACTCCGGCCTGGCGGACTTTC
d_gene: .
j_gene: TRBJ2-6
len: 14
abundance: .
v_gene: TRBV5-8

CDR3aa: CAWRGMNSPLHF
CDR3nt: TGTGCCTGGAGGGGCATGAATTCACCCCTCCACTTT
d_gene: .
j_gene: TRBJ1-6
len: 12
abundance: .
v_gene: TRBV30

CDR3aa: CASSLSFGKGGTDTQYF
CDR3nt: TGTGCCAGCAGCTTGTCCTTTGGGAAGGGGGGCACAGATACGCAGTATTTT
d_gene: .
j_gene: TRBJ2-3
len: 17
abundance: .
v_gene: TRBV11-2

CDR3aa: CASSLVDQPQHF
CDR3nt: TGTGCCAGCAGCTTAGTCGATCAGCCCCAGCATTTT
d_gene: .
j_gene: TRBJ1-5
len: 12
abundance: .
v_gene: TRBV7-2

CDR3aa: CASSLGGVGLAGNEQFF
CDR3nt: TGCGCCAGCAGCTTGGGTGGTGTGGGACTAGCGGGAAATGAGCAGTTCTTC
d_gene: TRBD2
j_gene: TRBJ2-1
len: 17
abundance: .
v_gene: TRBV5-1

CDR3aa: CANYSPLHF
CDR3nt: TGTGCCAACTATTCCCCCCTCCACTTT
d_gene: .
j_gene: TRBJ1-6
len: 9
abundance: once
v_gene: TRBV13

CDR3aa: CASSQDTSGGNNEQFF
CDR3nt: TGCGCCAGCAGCCAAGACACTAGCGGGGGAAACAATGAGCAGTTCTTC
d_gene: TRBD2
j_gene: TRBJ2-1
len: 16
abundance: .
v_gene: TRBV4-1

CDR3aa: CASSPGPGTNTGELFF
CDR3nt: TGTGCCAGCAGCCCCGGCCCCGGGACGAACACCGGGGAGCTGTTTTTT
d_gene: .
j_gene: TRBJ2-2
len: 16
abundance: .
v_gene: TRBV7-9

CDR3aa: CAITDRGGYGYTF
CDR3nt: TGCGCCATTACGGACAGGGGGGGATATGGCTACACCTTC
d_gene: TRBD1
j_gene: TRBJ1-2
len: 13
abundance: .
v_gene: TRBV10-1

CDR3aa: CASSQTSTLPRSKEQYF
CDR3nt: TGTGCCAGCTCACAGACTAGCACCCTCCCCCGGTCCAAGGAGCAGTACTTC
d_gene: TRBD2
j_gene: TRBJ2-7
len: 17
abundance: .
v_gene: TRBV18

CDR3aa: CASSMRGNQPQHF
CDR3nt: TGTGCCAGTAGTATGCGGGGCAATCAGCCCCAGCATTTT
d_gene: .
j_gene: TRBJ1-5
len: 13
abundance: once
v_gene: TRBV19